A selection of T cell receptor beta chains follows, all from one sample in a study of T cell therapy after organ transplantation. Their antigen targets remain unknown. The method was immunoSEQ multiplex PCR; TCRdb's version includes in-frame clones alone and lacks a portion of them. The repertoire has approximately 1,000 clones, around 66% of them found once; the top ten carry around 39%. This material consisted of CD8+ T cells from blood, taken before autologous CMV-specific T cell therapy. The receptor source for this set is a human patient who had received a solid organ transplant and had CMV disease. Each CDR3 is given with its conserved first and last residue. The D gene is left open where the match is weak. Some rows mark clone size as missing; the rest say once, few, many or name a class of expanded clone.

DNA	CDR3	size	V	J	D
TGTGCCAGCAGCAGATTTGGGGGTAACAATCAGCCCCAGCATTTT	CASSRFGGNNQPQHF	.	TRBV5-8	TRBJ1-5	.
TGTGCCAGCAGTTACTCGAATAATCAGCCCCAGCATTTT	CASSYSNNQPQHF	few	TRBV6-6	TRBJ1-5	.
TGTGCCAGCAGTTCGCCGGGACCGAAACACTACGAGCAGTACTTC	CASSSPGPKHYEQYF	large	TRBV28	TRBJ2-7	.
TGCACCAGCAGGTACGGGCGTTTGCAAAGTCGGGCCAACGTCCTGACTTTC	CTSRYGRLQSRANVLTF	.	TRBV1	TRBJ2-6	.
TGTGCCAGCAGTTACATGAGCTCCTACAATGAGCAGTTCTTC	CASSYMSSYNEQFF	.	TRBV6-5	TRBJ2-1	.
TGCAGCGTTGAAGAAACGACGACAGGGAAGGATGGCTACACCTTC	CSVEETTTGKDGYTF	.	TRBV29-1	TRBJ1-2	TRBD1
TGTGCCAGCAGCTTACTAGCGGGAGTCGATGAGCAGTACTTC	CASSLLAGVDEQYF	few	TRBV6-5	TRBJ2-7	TRBD2
TGTGCCAGTAGTATACAGGGGGCCTACAATGAGCAGTTCTTC	CASSIQGAYNEQFF	few	TRBV19	TRBJ2-1	TRBD1
TGTGCCAGCAGCAAAGATCGGGGGGACAGGGGGAGGCAGCCCCAGCATTTT	CASSKDRGDRGRQPQHF	few	TRBV21-1	TRBJ1-5	.
TGTGCCAGCAGCCGGACTGCCAATGAGCAGTTCTTC	CASSRTANEQFF	.	TRBV5-5	TRBJ2-1	.
TGTGCCAGCAGTTTCCCGGGACTAGCGGGTGAAGCCGGGGAGCTGTTTTTT	CASSFPGLAGEAGELFF	.	TRBV28	TRBJ2-2	TRBD2
TGTGCCAGCAGCAATAAGGGCTCTGGGGCCAACGTCCTGACTTTC	CASSNKGSGANVLTF	.	TRBV7-9	TRBJ2-6	.
TGTGCCAGCCATCAGGGAGCTTTAGGGGGTAAGGGAATTGAAGCTTTCTTT	CASHQGALGGKGIEAFF	.	TRBV5-6	TRBJ1-1	.
TGTGCCAGCAGATGGGACAGGGGTAATCAGCCCCAGCATTTT	CASRWDRGNQPQHF	large	TRBV28	TRBJ1-5	TRBD1
TGTGCCAGCAGCGTTGACAGTTCAGAGACCCAGTACTTC	CASSVDSSETQYF	.	TRBV7-6	TRBJ2-5	.
TGTGCCAGCAGCTTCGGGACAGATCAATTCATACCTGGAAACACCATATATTTT	CASSFGTDQFIPGNTIYF	.	TRBV5-6	TRBJ1-3	TRBD1
TGTGCCAGCAGCTCTCCCCACAGGGGCCGGGAGACACCCCTCCACTTT	CASSSPHRGRETPLHF	large	TRBV7-9	TRBJ1-6	TRBD1
TGTGCCAGCAGAACAGTACTGGGGGGCCGGGAGACCCAGTACTTC	CASRTVLGGRETQYF	.	TRBV2	TRBJ2-5	.
TGTGCCAGCAGGGGGGACGGCTTCGTTGAAGCTTTCTTT	CASRGDGFVEAFF	.	TRBV2	TRBJ1-1	.
TGTGCCAGTACCTCAACCGGGACAGCAGAAAAACTGTTTTTT	CASTSTGTAEKLFF	.	TRBV19	TRBJ1-4	TRBD1
TGTGCCAGCAGTTTATCGGGGAATACGGGTGAGCAGTACTTC	CASSLSGNTGEQYF	.	TRBV28	TRBJ2-7	.
TGTGCCAGCAGACAGACTAGCGGGAGTGTAAATGAGCAGTTCTTC	CASRQTSGSVNEQFF	once	TRBV5-5	TRBJ2-1	TRBD2
TGTGCCAGCAGTGCAACCGGGACACTGAATGAAAAACTGTTTTTT	CASSATGTLNEKLFF	.	TRBV2	TRBJ1-4	.
TGTGCCAGTAGTCTTAGCGGAAGCTCCTACAATGAGCAGTTCTTC	CASSLSGSSYNEQFF	.	TRBV19	TRBJ2-1	.
TGTGCCAGCATTATCCGGGACAGTGAAAAACTGTTTTTT	CASIIRDSEKLFF	.	TRBV27	TRBJ1-4	TRBD1
TGCGCCAGCAGCCCGGGACAGAGGAGCCACGAGCAGTACTTC	CASSPGQRSHEQYF	.	TRBV4-3	TRBJ2-7	TRBD1
TGTGCCAGCAGCCCAACTACAGGGCGCGAGCAGTACTTC	CASSPTTGREQYF	.	TRBV7-9	TRBJ2-7	.
TGTGCCAGCAGCCCCCGGACAAGTGAAGCTTTCTTT	CASSPRTSEAFF	.	TRBV11-1	TRBJ1-1	.
TGTGCCAGCAATGTGATGGGGGGCGTTATGGAGGAGCTGTTTTTT	CASNVMGGVMEELFF	.	TRBV27	TRBJ2-2	.
TGTGCCAGCAGCTACGATCCTGGACCGAGACCCCCCTACGAGCAGTACTTC	CASSYDPGPRPPYEQYF	.	TRBV28	TRBJ2-7	.
TGTGCCAGCAGTCCAGGACAGGGGGCCTACGAGCAGTACTTC	CASSPGQGAYEQYF	.	TRBV6-5	TRBJ2-7	TRBD1
TGTGCCAGCAGTGAAGGGACATACTATAATTCACCCCTCCACTTT	CASSEGTYYNSPLHF	.	TRBV6-1	TRBJ1-6	.
TGTGCCAGCAGTCTCTCGTGGAACACTGAAGCTTTCTTT	CASSLSWNTEAFF	large	TRBV27	TRBJ1-1	.
TGTGCCAGCAACTTAGTGGGGGTACCGCAGTTCTTC	CASNLVGVPQFF	.	TRBV7-2	TRBJ2-1	.
TGTGCCAGCAGTGACGGACAGCTTAATTCACCCCTCCACTTT	CASSDGQLNSPLHF	.	TRBV6-6	TRBJ1-6	.
TGTGCCAGCTCAGCCGGACGGATGAACACTGAAGCTTTCTTT	CASSAGRMNTEAFF	.	TRBV18	TRBJ1-1	.
TGTGCCAGCATCTCCGGGACAAATAGCAATCAGCCCCAGCATTTT	CASISGTNSNQPQHF	.	TRBV28	TRBJ1-5	.
TGTGCCACCAGCACAGGACAGGGTGCCTTCTACGAGCAGTACTTC	CATSTGQGAFYEQYF	hyperexpanded	TRBV15	TRBJ2-7	TRBD1
TGTGCCAGCAGTTTACCCCCAGGGCGGGTAACAGGTGGAAAGACCCAGTACTTC	CASSLPPGRVTGGKTQYF	.	TRBV28	TRBJ2-5	.
TGTGCCAGCAAACGGGGCCTATTTGACGAAGCTTTCTTT	CASKRGLFDEAFF	.	TRBV28	TRBJ1-1	.
TGTGCCAGCAGTGAGGCTAGCGGGATACGAGATACGCAGTATTTT	CASSEASGIRDTQYF	.	TRBV25-1	TRBJ2-3	TRBD2
TGTGCCAGCAGTTTCGGGACTGAAGCTTTCTTT	CASSFGTEAFF	.	TRBV27	TRBJ1-1	.
TGTGCCAGCAGTTACTCGAATGTCAATGAGCAGTTCTTC	CASSYSNVNEQFF	large	TRBV6-5	TRBJ2-1	.
TGTGCCAGCAGCCTCCGTGGGCGGGGGCTGGATTTT	CASSLRGRGLDF	.	TRBV9	TRBJ2-3	.
TGCGCCAGCAGCCAAGGCCGGGACTCTGGAAACACCATATATTTT	CASSQGRDSGNTIYF	.	TRBV4-3	TRBJ1-3	.
TGCGCCAGCAGTAAAACCTACGAGCAGTACTTC	CASSKTYEQYF	.	TRBV10-2	TRBJ2-7	.
TGTGCCAGCAGTGGACCACGGACAGGGGTTCCCTACAATGAGCAGTTCTTC	CASSGPRTGVPYNEQFF	few	TRBV25-1	TRBJ2-1	TRBD1
TGTGCCAGCAGTTACTCGAATGTAGATGTGGAGACCCAGTACTTC	CASSYSNVDVETQYF	.	TRBV6-5	TRBJ2-5	.
TGTGCCAGCAGCTTGGGGCCGGGACTAGCGGTCTACAATGAGCAGTTCTTC	CASSLGPGLAVYNEQFF	.	TRBV5-8	TRBJ2-1	TRBD2